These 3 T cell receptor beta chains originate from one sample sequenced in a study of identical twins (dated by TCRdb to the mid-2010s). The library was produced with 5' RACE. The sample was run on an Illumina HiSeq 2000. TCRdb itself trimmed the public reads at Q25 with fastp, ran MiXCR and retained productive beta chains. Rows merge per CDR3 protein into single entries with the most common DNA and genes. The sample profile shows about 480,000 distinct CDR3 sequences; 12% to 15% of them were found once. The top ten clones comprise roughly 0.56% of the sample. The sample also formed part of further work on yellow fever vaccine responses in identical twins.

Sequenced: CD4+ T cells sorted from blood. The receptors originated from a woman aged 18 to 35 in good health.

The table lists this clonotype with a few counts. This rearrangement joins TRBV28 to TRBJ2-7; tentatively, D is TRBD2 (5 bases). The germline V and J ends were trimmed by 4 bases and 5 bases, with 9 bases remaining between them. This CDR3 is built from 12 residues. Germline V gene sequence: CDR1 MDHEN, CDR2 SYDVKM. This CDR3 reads CASSSGVNEQYF. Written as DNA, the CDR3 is TGTGCCAGCAGTTCCGGGGTCAACGAGCAGTACTTC.

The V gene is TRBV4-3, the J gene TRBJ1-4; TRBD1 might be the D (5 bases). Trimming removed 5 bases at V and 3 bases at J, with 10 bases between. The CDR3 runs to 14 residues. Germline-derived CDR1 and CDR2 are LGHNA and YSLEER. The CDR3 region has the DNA TGCGCCAGCAGCGGGGCAGTGGCTAATGAAAAACTGTTTTTT. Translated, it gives CASSGAVANEKLFF.

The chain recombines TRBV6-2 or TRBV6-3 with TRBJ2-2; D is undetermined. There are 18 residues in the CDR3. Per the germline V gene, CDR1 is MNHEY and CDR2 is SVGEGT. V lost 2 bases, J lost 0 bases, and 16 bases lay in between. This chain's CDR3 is CASSYALPGTANTGELFF. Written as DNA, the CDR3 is TGTGCCAGCAGTTACGCCCTCCCAGGAACCGCGAACACCGGGGAGCTGTTTTTT.